The table lists the clone carrying this TCR beta chain with a few counts. Germline trimming cut 4 bases from V and 3 bases from J; bases unmatched to any gene: 7. CDR3 size: 16 residues. Looked up from germline, CDR1 is SGHNT and CDR2 is YYREEE (reference sequence). The data were taken from a study of Graves' ophthalmopathy and Graves' hyperthyroidism. The sequenced template was RNA, covering the TCR beta CDR3 region. First-round RT-PCR relied on HTBI primers, and a second-round multiplex PCR came next. TCRdb itself ran the multiplex PCR reads through MiXCR, one entry per CDR3 protein. The table has over a million distinct CDR3 sequences, around a third seen once.

Sequencing was done on a sample of peripheral blood or thyroid tissue (not recorded which). This sequence was found in an adult man with Graves' hyperthyroidism. The J gene is TRBJ1-2, the V gene TRBV5-4; 12 nucleotides agree with TRBD1. The CDR3 spells CASSGPRDRGHYGYTF. The CDR3, as DNA: TGTGCCAGCAGCGGGCCCAGGGACAGGGGGCACTATGGCTACACCTTC.